This TCR beta chain was sequenced for a study of OX40 agonist ivuxolimab in advanced cancers. Some clones are missing from TCRdb's copy, which holds only in-frame ones; the method was immunoSEQ multiplex PCR. Here the sample spans tens of thousands of clones, 80% to 85% being singletons. The CDR3 has 17 amino acids. Germline CDR1 MNHEY, CDR2 SMNVEV (reference sequence). Trimming stripped 3 bases from V and 0 bases from J, with 15 bases between. Sequencing used CD4+ or CD8+ T cells sorted from blood, obtained in a trial of the OX40 agonist ivuxolimab. The receptor was derived from an adult with an advanced solid tumor such as melanoma, head and neck, liver or kidney cancer. The rearrangement uses TRBV27 and TRBJ2-1, with D perhaps assigned TRBD1 or TRBD2 (5 bases each). CDR3: CASSFMGTLSSYNEQFF. As DNA, the CDR3 is TGTGCCAGCAGTTTTATGGGGACCCTAAGCTCCTACAATGAGCAGTTCTTC.